The 3 T cell receptor beta chains listed next were all sequenced from one sample in a study of cytotoxic CD8 clonotypes in ibrutinib-treated CLL. Sequenced by immunoSEQ multiplex PCR; TCRdb stores in-frame clones only, minus some. The repertoire includes tens of thousands of clones, roughly 80% of them detected once, and about a fifth sits in the top ten. Sample: PBMCs, taken after 24 months of ibrutinib treatment. The receptors were gathered from a human donor with chronic lymphocytic leukemia.

The chain is built from TRBV19 and TRBJ1-5; 9 bases map to TRBD1. The CDR3 is 15 amino acids. CDR1 and CDR2 (germline): LNHDA, SQIVND (reference sequence). J gave up 0 bases and V 8 bases, and 5 bases lay outside the gene matches. In nucleotides, the CDR3 is TGTGCCAGTGGAGGGACAGGGACTAGCAATCAGCCCCAGCATTTT. Amino acid sequence: CASGGTGTSNQPQHF.

This chain connects TRBV9 to TRBJ2-1, with 9 bases lining up with TRBD2. With 3 bases clipped from V and 1 base from J, the junction kept 17 bases outside the gene matches. The CDR3 is made up of 20 amino acids. The germline V gene has CDR1 SGDLS and CDR2 YYNGEE. The CDR3 reads CASSAPGPGGRAESYNEQFF. DNA of the CDR3: TGTGCCAGCAGCGCCCCGGGACCAGGCGGGAGGGCGGAATCCTACAATGAGCAGTTCTTC.

Remarks on this clone: Other DNA sequences of this sample code for an identical CDR3. The chain uses TRBV28 and TRBJ1-2; D ambiguous. Per germline, CDR1 MDHEN and CDR2 SYDVKM. Deletions cut 2 bases from V and 2 bases from J, with 6 bases between. The CDR3 is 13 residues long. The CDR3 DNA reads as TGTGCCAGCAGTTTAACGGGAAACTATGGCTACACCTTC. It translates to CASSLTGNYGYTF.